This T cell receptor beta chain was retrieved from a study of cytomegalovirus exposure and HLA in healthy donors. The study, taken as a whole, reports: A later analysis reportedly identified an Asian-associated ancestry cluster as carrying fewer N-insertions than the approximately 710-donor mean.

Concerning this clone itself: Its specificity is unknown.

This PCR relied on a set of 60 Vbeta primers and 13 Jbeta primers. The protocol was immunoSEQ multiplex PCR, while the TCRdb copy is restricted to in-frame clones and leaves out a portion. The sample lists roughly 66,000 clones, approximately 80% occurring once. Germline CDR1 reads SEHNR; CDR2 reads FQNEAQ (reference sequence). Trimming removed 4 bases from V and 6 bases from J; junction bases left unmatched: 7. The CDR3 runs to 15 residues. The receptor was isolated from a man between 18 and 35 years old in good health and CMV-seropositive. Sequencing used PBMCs. The gene calls are TRBV7-9 and TRBJ1-5, with 9 nucleotides matching TRBD1. Written as DNA, the CDR3 is TGTGCCAGCAGCTCCGGGACAGGGCCGGGTCAGCCCCAGCATTTT. The encoded protein is CASSSGTGPGQPQHF.